These 15 T cell receptor beta chains originate from one sample sequenced in a study of blood T cell repertoires in COVID-19. The table came from immunoSEQ multiplex PCR; TCRdb's copy has only in-frame clones and leaves some out. The sample has nearly 400,000 clones, 85% to 90% seen once. Material: PBMCs or T cells enriched from blood (not recorded which). These receptor sequences come from a woman aged 25 to 39 who had recovered from COVID-19.

The chain has TRBV28 and TRBJ1-1; the D is unclear. The CDR3 covers 12 residues. V lost 3 bases and J 4 bases, leaving 6 bases between the germline ends. In germline, CDR1 is MDHEN, CDR2 SYDVKM. CDR3 sequence reads: CASSLSATEAFF. The CDR3 DNA follows: TGTGCCAGCAGTTTGAGTGCCACTGAAGCTTTCTTT.

The DNA of the CDR3 is TGTGCCAGCACTAGCGGGAGACGTGGGGAGCTGTTTTTT. It codes for CASTSGRRGELFF. The chain has TRBV6-5 and TRBJ2-2, with 10 bases matching TRBD2. CDR1 is MNHEY, CDR2 SVGAGI, per germline. The CDR3 has 13 residues. The J segment lost 8 bases and the V segment lost 7 bases, leaving 4 bases of the junction unmatched.

The V gene is TRBV10-3, the J gene TRBJ1-6; TRBD1 is a possible D gene (5 bases). CDR3 size: 15 residues. V lost 3 bases to trimming and J lost 10 bases, with 16 bases between them. Looked up from germline, CDR1 is ENHRY and CDR2 is SYGVKD. The chain's CDR3 is CAISETGGLGSPLHF. The CDR3 DNA sequence: TGTGCCATCAGTGAAACGGGGGGGTTAGGGTCACCCCTCCACTTT.

This chain links TRBV19 with TRBJ2-3, with D possibly TRBD2 on 6 matching bases. This CDR3 has 14 amino acids. The germline CDR1 and CDR2 sequences are LNHDA and SQIVND (reference sequence). Trimming shortened V by 3 bases and J by 5 bases, and 12 bases separated the two germline ends. CDR3 residues: CASSIGGRRDTQYF. The CDR3 DNA sequence: TGTGCCAGTAGTATCGGGGGACGAAGAGATACGCAGTATTTT.

The V gene is TRBV18, the J gene TRBJ1-6; the match to TRBD1 covers 8 bases. After removal of 6 bases from V and 7 bases from J, the junction contained 11 bases not matched to a gene. The germline gives CDR1 KGHSH, CDR2 LQKENI. The length of the CDR3 is 16 residues. CDR3: CASSSDLTGGNSPLHF. The CDR3 nucleotides are TGTGCCAGCTCCTCGGACCTAACAGGGGGGAATTCACCCCTCCACTTT.

The chain joins TRBV27 to TRBJ2-1, with TRBD2 identical over 13 bases. After removal of 5 bases from V and 6 bases from J, the junction contained 1 base not matched to a gene. The germline CDR1 and CDR2 sequences are MNHEY and SMNVEV (reference sequence). The CDR3 loop spans 14 amino acids. The CDR3 is CASSGLAGVNEQFF. In DNA, the CDR3 is TGTGCCAGCAGTGGACTAGCGGGAGTCAATGAGCAGTTCTTC.

The chain is built from TRBV21-1 and TRBJ2-3; TRBD2 is taken as the D call from the table, unchecked against the DNA. TRBV21-1 is shown as a pseudogene. The CDR3 sequence is 16 residues long. CDR3 in amino acids: CASSGQPGLDTDTQYF. The DNA of the CDR3 is TGTGCCAGCAGCGGCCAGCCGGGACTTGACACAGATACGCAGTATTTT.

This chain connects TRBV27 to TRBJ1-2, with a possible D match to TRBD1 (5 bases). The germline gives CDR1 MNHEY, CDR2 SMNVEV (reference sequence). Trimming took 4 bases from V and 6 from J, leaving 6 bases between them. The CDR3 runs 11 residues. The CDR3 is CASSSGDGYTF. The DNA of the CDR3 is TGTGCCAGCAGTTCGGGGGATGGCTACACCTTC.

In this sample, this clone turned up once. The J gene is TRBJ2-5, the V gene TRBV6-1; TRBD2 might be the D (6 bases). This CDR3 region has 17 residues. V was pared by 2 bases and J by 1 base, with 17 bases between. Germline V gene data show CDR1 as MNHNS and CDR2 as SASEGT. This CDR3 is CASSEKRRGSFQETQYF. DNA for the CDR3: TGTGCCAGCAGTGAAAAAAGGAGGGGAAGTTTCCAAGAGACCCAGTACTTC.

The rearrangement links TRBV4-3 to TRBJ2-5, with TRBD2 identical over 11 bases. With V trimmed by 2 bases and J by 3 bases, 8 bases remained unmatched. This CDR3 spans 17 amino acids. Germline V lookup: CDR1 LGHNA, CDR2 YSLEER. This CDR3 reads CASSQRLTSGGEETQYF. For the CDR3, the DNA is TGCGCCAGCAGCCAACGGCTCACTAGCGGGGGCGAAGAGACCCAGTACTTC.

The rearrangement links TRBV6-6 to TRBJ1-5; D is uncertain. Trimming took off 7 bases at V and 5 bases at J, with 15 bases between the two ends. There are 14 residues in the CDR3. CDR1 and CDR2 (germline): MNHNY, SVGAGI (reference sequence). The DNA of the CDR3 is TGTGCCAGCACGAGAGCGGCAGGCCATCAGCCCCAGCATTTT. Translated, it gives CASTRAAGHQPQHF.

The rearrangement joins TRBV18 to TRBJ2-1, with 11 bases aligning to TRBD2. Germline V gene sequence: CDR1 KGHSH, CDR2 LQKENI. The CDR3 is made up of 17 amino acids. Losses at the gene ends were 0 bases for V and 6 bases for J; bases not matched to a gene: 7. CDR3 region: CASSPPTSGGKINEQFF. The DNA of the CDR3 is TGTGCCAGCTCACCACCCACTAGCGGGGGAAAAATCAATGAGCAGTTCTTC.

The chain has TRBV11-2 and TRBJ1-4; TRBD1 matches 10 bases. V trimming: 5 bases; J trimming: 6 bases; junction bases outside the gene matches: 6. The CDR3 runs 15 residues. The germline V gene has CDR1 SGHAT and CDR2 FQNNGV. The CDR3 bases are TGTGCCAGCAGCCCCGGGACAGGGGTTGATGAAAAACTGTTTTTT. Translation: CASSPGTGVDEKLFF.

The chain joins TRBV5-4 to TRBJ1-6, with a possible D match to TRBD1 (5 bases). CDR1 is SGHNT and CDR2 is YYREEE in the germline V gene (reference sequence). V was cut by 4 bases and J by 5 bases, with 16 bases left in between. This CDR3 region has 16 residues. The CDR3 spells CASSLGRGMDNSPLHF. CDR3 nucleotides: TGTGCCAGCAGCCTCGGGAGGGGAATGGATAATTCACCCCTCCACTTT.

This chain links TRBV6-4 with TRBJ1-6, with TRBD1 matching over 7 bases. CDR3 length equals 14 residues. The V segment lost 5 bases and the J segment 7 bases; nucleotides outside the gene matches: 5. Germline lookup yields CDR1 MRHNA and CDR2 SNTAGT. The CDR3 protein is CASSSGQFNSPLHF. The CDR3 region has the DNA TGTGCCAGCAGTTCGGGACAGTTCAATTCACCCCTCCACTTT.